Listed below are T cell receptor beta chains from one sample, sequenced in a study of blood T cell repertoires in COVID-19. The table came from immunoSEQ multiplex PCR; TCRdb's copy has only in-frame clones and leaves some out. The table includes more than 35,000 clones, approximately 82% detected once. Input material: peripheral blood. These receptor sequences come from a woman older than 75 with acute or convalescent COVID-19. CDR3s include the opening cysteine and the closing phenylalanine or tryptophan. Fields, in order: clone size, V gene, J gene, D gene, CDR3 DNA, CDR3 protein. D genes are given only for firm matches. Some rows mark clone size as missing; the rest say once, few, many or name a class of expanded clone.

>-|TRBV30|TRBJ1-1|TRBD1
TGTGCCTGGAGAGGGGACAGGGGATACACTGAAGCTTTCTTT
CAWRGDRGYTEAFF
>-|TRBV3-1/TRBV3-2|TRBJ2-3|TRBD2
TGTGCCAGCAGCCTACCTAGCGGGGGTCCCCTGGATACGCAGTATTTT
CASSLPSGGPLDTQYF
>-|TRBV9|TRBJ1-3|-
TGTGCCAGCAGCGCCCTATCTAGCTCTGGAAACACCATATATTTT
CASSALSSSGNTIYF
>-|TRBV7-2|TRBJ1-1|-
TGTGCCAGCAGCAAGGACAACCCGAACACTGAAGCTTTCTTT
CASSKDNPNTEAFF
>once|TRBV5-4|TRBJ1-2|-
TGTGCCAGCAGAAACCCAGCGACGACCGGAGACTATGGCTACACCTTC
CASRNPATTGDYGYTF
>-|TRBV7-8|TRBJ2-5|-
TGTGCCAGCAGCTTAGTCAGGGGAGAGACCCAGTACTTC
CASSLVRGETQYF
>-|TRBV7-8|TRBJ1-2|-
TGTGCCAGCAGCCGGACTCGAACCCCCTCTCTCTATGGCTACACCTTC
CASSRTRTPSLYGYTF
>-|TRBV2|TRBJ2-1|TRBD2
TGTGCCAGCAGTGAATCCGCGGGGGGGCCCCACAATGAGCAGTTCTTC
CASSESAGGPHNEQFF
>-|TRBV5-1|TRBJ1-1|-
TGCGCCAGCAGCAGTGACAGTGAGGTCGAAGCTTTCTTT
CASSSDSEVEAFF
>-|TRBV27|TRBJ2-1|-
TGTGCCAGCAGTTTAGGCAGGGACAATGAGCAGTTCTTC
CASSLGRDNEQFF
>-|TRBV5-4|TRBJ2-5|TRBD1
TGTGCCAGCAGCCGGACAGGGGTCGAGACCCAGTACTTC
CASSRTGVETQYF
>medium-sized|TRBV15|TRBJ1-1|TRBD1
TGTGCCACCAGCTCCAGGGGGCTACCTACTGAAGCTTTCTTT
CATSSRGLPTEAFF
>-|TRBV7-8|TRBJ2-5|TRBD1
TGTGCCAGCAGCACCGGACAGGGGCAAGAGACCCAGTACTTC
CASSTGQGQETQYF
>-|TRBV7-6|TRBJ2-6|-
TGTGCCAGCAGCTTACCGGTTTCTGGGGCCAACGTCCTGACTTTC
CASSLPVSGANVLTF
>-|TRBV18|TRBJ1-1|-
TGTGCCAGCTCACCCGGACACTACACTGAAGCTTTCTTT
CASSPGHYTEAFF
>-|TRBV7-2|TRBJ1-1|-
TGTGCCAGCAGCTTAGCGGCGGGATATGGAACTGAAGCTTTCTTT
CASSLAAGYGTEAFF
>-|TRBV7-2|TRBJ1-1|-
TGTGCCAGCAGCTTTCAGGGGAACACTGAAGCTTTCTTT
CASSFQGNTEAFF
>-|TRBV6-1|TRBJ1-1|-
TGTGCCAGCAGTGAAGGAAGAATTGAGTGGGCTTTCTTT
CASSEGRIEWAFF
>-|TRBV5-8|TRBJ2-1|TRBD2
TGTGCCAGCAGCACACTAGGACTAGCGGTCTACAATGAGCAGTTCTTC
CASSTLGLAVYNEQFF
>-|TRBV10-3|TRBJ1-2|TRBD1
TGTGCCATCAGTGAGATACAGGGGGATGGCTACACCTTC
CAISEIQGDGYTF
>-|TRBV19|TRBJ1-5|TRBD1
TGTGCCAGTAGTATCGTAGGACAGGGTTGGAATCAGCCCCAGCATTTT
CASSIVGQGWNQPQHF
>-|TRBV11-2|TRBJ2-1|TRBD2
TGTGCCAGCAGCTTAGTTTGGGAGGGGAATGAGCAGTTCTTC
CASSLVWEGNEQFF
>-|TRBV12-3/TRBV12-4|TRBJ1-1|-
TGTGCCAGCAGTTCCTCGAGGGACACTGAAGCTTTCTTT
CASSSSRDTEAFF
>once|TRBV7-2|TRBJ1-5|-
TGTGCCAGCAGCTTAGGGGACTATAGCAATCAGCCCCAGCATTTT
CASSLGDYSNQPQHF
>-|TRBV5-6|TRBJ2-5|-
TGTGCCAGCAGCGTCCGGGACTACCAAGAGACCCAGTACTTC
CASSVRDYQETQYF
>-|TRBV19|TRBJ1-5|-
TGTGCCAGTAGTATGGTGGGACTAAATCAGCCCCAGCATTTT
CASSMVGLNQPQHF
>-|TRBV7-3|TRBJ1-4|TRBD1
TGTGCCAGCAGCGCCACCGGGACAGACCGTAATGAAAAACTGTTTTTT
CASSATGTDRNEKLFF
>once|TRBV19|TRBJ2-4|TRBD1
TGTGCCAGTAGTAATCCAATCCGGGACAGGGGGAACATTCAGTACTTC
CASSNPIRDRGNIQYF
>-|TRBV11-3|TRBJ2-7|-
TGTGCCAGCAGCCCTAACAGGGAAGGGGAGCAGTACTTC
CASSPNREGEQYF
>-|TRBV7-8|TRBJ2-2|-
TGTGCCAGCAGCTTACGCAGGTTGAACACCGGGGAGCTGTTTTTT
CASSLRRLNTGELFF
>-|TRBV3-1/TRBV3-2|TRBJ1-5|-
TGTGCCAGCAGTCCCGCGGGGTCTAGGCAGCCCCAGCATTTT
CASSPAGSRQPQHF
>few|TRBV28|TRBJ1-2|-
TGTGCCAGCAGCCCCGTCGGGGATGGCTACACCTTC
CASSPVGDGYTF
>-|TRBV6-6|TRBJ1-2|TRBD1
TGTGCCAGCAGCGAATACAGGGGCTACTATGGCTACACCTTC
CASSEYRGYYGYTF
>-|TRBV29-1|TRBJ1-1|TRBD1
TGCAGCGCGGGGAGGTCAGGGGGCACGAACACTGAAGCTTTCTTT
CSAGRSGGTNTEAFF
>-|TRBV10-3|TRBJ2-2|-
TGTGCCATCAGCGACAGTGTCGACACCGGGGAGCTGTTTTTT
CAISDSVDTGELFF
>once|TRBV19|TRBJ1-5|-
TGTGCCAGTACGGGTAGGGGCTCCAATAGCAATCAGCCCCAGCATTTT
CASTGRGSNSNQPQHF
>-|TRBV10-3|TRBJ1-5|-
TGTGCCATCAGGGAAGGGGATCAGCCCCAGCATTTT
CAIREGDQPQHF
>-|TRBV18|TRBJ1-4|TRBD1
TGTGCCAGCTCGCCCCCCGGCGGGGCAGGGGGTGAAAAACTGTTTTTT
CASSPPGGAGGEKLFF
>-|TRBV6-9|TRBJ1-1|-
TGTGCCAGCAAAGTTAGCACAGGTGAGTCCACTGAAGCTTTCTTT
CASKVSTGESTEAFF